This T cell receptor (beta chain) was obtained from a study of CD8+CD57+ T cells in acquired aplastic anemia. Whole-study context: DNA from sorted CD4+ and CD8+ cells averaged roughly 3.2 ug. Study-level points and caveats: Overlapping CD8+ CDR3 repertoires of patients and controls contained some 30 shared sequences. No significant patient-versus-control difference appeared in CD8+ Simpson's diversity.

Worth noting for this clonotype: What it recognizes is unknown.

For sequencing, patients were chosen who had shown expansion of CD8+CD57+ cells by flow cytometry. CDR1 LGHNA and CDR2 YSLEER come from the germline V gene. Trimming removed 3 bases from V and 7 bases from J; junction bases left unmatched: 9. The CDR3 runs 15 residues. TCR beta VDJ and CDR3 profiles were obtained from a genomic DNA template. TCRdb called the reads again in MiXCR, with one record for every CDR3 protein. The sample holds 450,000 to 600,000 distinct CDR3 sequences; approximately 32% are singletons and the top ten take around 0.82%. The gene calls are TRBV4-3 and TRBJ1-2; 9 bases are a match to TRBD1. This receptor was identified in a human donor with aplastic anemia. What was sequenced was sorted CD4+, CD8+, or CD8+CD57+ T cells (not recorded which) from PBMCs. The CDR3 spells CASSQADRGSGGYTF. The CDR3, as DNA: TGCGCCAGCAGCCAGGCGGACAGGGGTAGTGGTGGCTACACCTTC.